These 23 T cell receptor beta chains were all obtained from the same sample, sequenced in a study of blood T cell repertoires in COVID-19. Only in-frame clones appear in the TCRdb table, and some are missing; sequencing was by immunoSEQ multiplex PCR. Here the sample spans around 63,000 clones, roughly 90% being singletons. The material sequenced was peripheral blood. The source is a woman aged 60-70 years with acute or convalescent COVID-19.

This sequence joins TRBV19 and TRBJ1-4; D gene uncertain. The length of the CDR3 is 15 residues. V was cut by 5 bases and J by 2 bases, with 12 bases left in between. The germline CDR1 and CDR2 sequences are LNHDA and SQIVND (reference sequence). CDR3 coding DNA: TGTGCCAGTAGTGCAACCCTGGCCACTAATGAAAAACTGTTTTTT. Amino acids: CASSATLATNEKLFF.

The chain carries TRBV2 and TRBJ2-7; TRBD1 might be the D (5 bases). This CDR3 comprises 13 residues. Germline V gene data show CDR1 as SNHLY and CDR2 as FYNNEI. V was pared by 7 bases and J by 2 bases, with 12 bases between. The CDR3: CASKAGRTYEQYV. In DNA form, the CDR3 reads TGTGCCAGCAAGGCAGGGCGAACCTACGAGCAGTACGTC.

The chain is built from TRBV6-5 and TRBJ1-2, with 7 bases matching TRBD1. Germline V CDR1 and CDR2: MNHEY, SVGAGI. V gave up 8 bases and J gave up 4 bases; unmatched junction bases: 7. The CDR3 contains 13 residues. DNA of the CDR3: TGTGCCAGCGGTCTCAGGGGGGTCTATGGCTACACCTTC. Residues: CASGLRGVYGYTF.

The CDR3 loop is CASSINSGTYNEQFF. The CDR3 DNA reads TGTGCCAGTAGTATCAACTCCGGGACCTACAATGAGCAGTTCTTC. The V gene is TRBV19, the J gene TRBJ2-1; weak D call: TRBD2 (5 bases). V lost 3 bases to trimming and J lost 2 bases, with 11 bases between them. There are 15 residues in the CDR3. CDR1 is LNHDA and CDR2 is SQIVND in the germline V gene (reference sequence).

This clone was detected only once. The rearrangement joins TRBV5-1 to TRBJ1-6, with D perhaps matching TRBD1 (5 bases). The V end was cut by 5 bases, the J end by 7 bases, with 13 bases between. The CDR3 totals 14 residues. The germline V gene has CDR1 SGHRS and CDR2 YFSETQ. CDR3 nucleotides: TGCGCCAGCAGTTCAGGGTTAGGGAATTCACCCCTCCACTTT. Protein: CASSSGLGNSPLHF.

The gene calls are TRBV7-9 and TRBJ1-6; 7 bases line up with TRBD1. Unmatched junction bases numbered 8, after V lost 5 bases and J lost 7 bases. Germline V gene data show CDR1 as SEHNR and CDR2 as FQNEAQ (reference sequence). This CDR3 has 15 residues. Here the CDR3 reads CASSPTGSTNSPLHF. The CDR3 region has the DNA TGTGCCAGCAGCCCGACAGGGAGTACGAATTCACCCCTCCACTTT.

DNA of the CDR3: TGTGCCAGCAGTGCGGACTATCAGGGTTACGAGCAGTACGTC. As protein: CASSADYQGYEQYV. The V and J genes are TRBV6-6 and TRBJ2-7; tentatively, D is TRBD2 (6 bases). V dropped 5 bases and J dropped 4 bases, with 15 bases sitting between them. This CDR3 has 14 residues. Germline V gene data show CDR1 as MNHNY and CDR2 as SVGAGI (reference sequence).

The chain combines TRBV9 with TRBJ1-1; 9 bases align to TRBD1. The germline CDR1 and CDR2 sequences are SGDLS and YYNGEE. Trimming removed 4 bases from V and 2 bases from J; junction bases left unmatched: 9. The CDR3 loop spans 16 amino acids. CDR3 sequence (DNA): TGTGCCAGCAGCCCACTTGGGACAGGGATAAACACTGAAGCTTTCTTT. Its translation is CASSPLGTGINTEAFF.

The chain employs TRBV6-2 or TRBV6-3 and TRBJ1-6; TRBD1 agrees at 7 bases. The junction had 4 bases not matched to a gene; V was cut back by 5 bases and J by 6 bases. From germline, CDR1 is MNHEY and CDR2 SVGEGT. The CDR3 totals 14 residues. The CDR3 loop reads CASSRDSFNSPLHF. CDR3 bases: TGTGCCAGCAGTCGGGACAGCTTTAATTCACCCCTCCACTTT.

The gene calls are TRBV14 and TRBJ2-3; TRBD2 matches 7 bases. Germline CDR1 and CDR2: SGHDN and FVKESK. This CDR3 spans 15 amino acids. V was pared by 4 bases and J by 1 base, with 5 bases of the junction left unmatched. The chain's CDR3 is CASSLTSGGTDTQYF. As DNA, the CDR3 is TGTGCCAGCAGCCTTACCAGCGGGGGCACAGATACGCAGTATTTT.

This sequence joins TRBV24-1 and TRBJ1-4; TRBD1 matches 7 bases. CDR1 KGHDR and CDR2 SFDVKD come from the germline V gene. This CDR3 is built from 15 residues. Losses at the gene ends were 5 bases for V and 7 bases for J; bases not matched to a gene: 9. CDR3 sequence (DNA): TGTGCCACCAGTGGAGGAGGGGGCTTCGGTGAAAAACTGTTTTTT. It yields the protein CATSGGGGFGEKLFF.

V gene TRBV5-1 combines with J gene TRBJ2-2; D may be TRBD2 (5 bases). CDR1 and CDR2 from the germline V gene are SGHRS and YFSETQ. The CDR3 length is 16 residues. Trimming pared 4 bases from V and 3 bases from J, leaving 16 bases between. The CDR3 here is CASSPRGTEYTGELFF. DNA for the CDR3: TGCGCCAGCAGCCCTCGGGGTACGGAGTACACCGGGGAGCTGTTTTTT.

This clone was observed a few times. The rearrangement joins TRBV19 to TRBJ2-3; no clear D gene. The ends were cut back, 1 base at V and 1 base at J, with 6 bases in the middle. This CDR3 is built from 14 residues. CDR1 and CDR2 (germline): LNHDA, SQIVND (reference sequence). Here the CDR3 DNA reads TGTGCCAGTAGTATAGCGGTGGGCACAGATACGCAGTATTTT. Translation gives CASSIAVGTDTQYF.

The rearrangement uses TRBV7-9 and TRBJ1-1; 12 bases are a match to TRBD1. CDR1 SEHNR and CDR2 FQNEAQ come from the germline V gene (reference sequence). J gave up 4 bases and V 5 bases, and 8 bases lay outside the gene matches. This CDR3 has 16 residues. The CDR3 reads CASSDGTGGAFTEAFF. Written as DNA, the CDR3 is TGTGCCAGCAGCGACGGGACAGGGGGCGCCTTCACTGAAGCTTTCTTT.

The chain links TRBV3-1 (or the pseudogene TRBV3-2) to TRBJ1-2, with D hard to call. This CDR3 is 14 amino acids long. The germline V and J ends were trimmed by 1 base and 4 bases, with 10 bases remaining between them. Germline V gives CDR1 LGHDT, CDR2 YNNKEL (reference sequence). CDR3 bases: TGTGCCAGCAGCCAAGCCTGGCAGTTCTATGGCTACACCTTC. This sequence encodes CASSQAWQFYGYTF.

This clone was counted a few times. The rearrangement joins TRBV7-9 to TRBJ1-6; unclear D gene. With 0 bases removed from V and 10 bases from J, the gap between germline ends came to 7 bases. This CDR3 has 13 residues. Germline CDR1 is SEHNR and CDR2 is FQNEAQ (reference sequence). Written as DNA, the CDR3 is TGTGCCAGCAGCTTAGCAGAAGCGTCACCCCTCCACTTT. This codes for CASSLAEASPLHF.

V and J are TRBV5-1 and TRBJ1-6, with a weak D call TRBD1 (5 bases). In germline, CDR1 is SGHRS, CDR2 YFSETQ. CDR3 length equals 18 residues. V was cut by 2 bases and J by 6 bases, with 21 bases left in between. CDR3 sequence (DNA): TGCGCCAGCAGCTTAATGCCGGCAGGGTCCCCCTCTAATTCACCCCTCCACTTT. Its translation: CASSLMPAGSPSNSPLHF. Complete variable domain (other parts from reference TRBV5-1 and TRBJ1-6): KAGVTQTPRYLIKTRGQQVTLSCSPISGHRSVSWYQQTPGQGLQFLFEYFSETQRNKGNFPGRFSGRQFSNSRSEMNVSTLELGDSALYLCASSLMPAGSPSNSPLHFGNGTRLTVT.

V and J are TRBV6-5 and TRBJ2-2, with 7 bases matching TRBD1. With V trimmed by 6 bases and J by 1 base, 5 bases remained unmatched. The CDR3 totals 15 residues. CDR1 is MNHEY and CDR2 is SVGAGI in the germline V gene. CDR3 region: CASRGQTMNTGELFF. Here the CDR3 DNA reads TGTGCCAGCAGGGGACAGACCATGAACACCGGGGAGCTGTTTTTT.

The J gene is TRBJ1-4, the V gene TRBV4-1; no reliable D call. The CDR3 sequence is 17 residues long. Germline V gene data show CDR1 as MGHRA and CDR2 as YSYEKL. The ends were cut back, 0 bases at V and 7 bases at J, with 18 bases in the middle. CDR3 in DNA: TGCGCCAGCAGCCAAGATCCCTTCGGAGCGACTGGTGAAAAACTGTTTTTT. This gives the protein CASSQDPFGATGEKLFF.

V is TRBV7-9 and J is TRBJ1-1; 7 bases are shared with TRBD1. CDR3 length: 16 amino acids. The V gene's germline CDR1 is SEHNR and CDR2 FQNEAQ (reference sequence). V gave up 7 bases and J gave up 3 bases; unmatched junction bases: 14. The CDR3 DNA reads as TGTGCCAGCAACACCGTGAGGGGGCAAGGAGACACTGAAGCTTTCTTT. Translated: CASNTVRGQGDTEAFF. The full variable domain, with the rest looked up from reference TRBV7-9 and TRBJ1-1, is DTGVSQNPRHKITKRGQNVTFRCDPISEHNRLYWYRQTLGQGPEFLTYFQNEAQLEKSRLLSDRFSAERPKGSFSTLEIQRTEQGDSAMYLCASNTVRGQGDTEAFFGQGTRLTVV.

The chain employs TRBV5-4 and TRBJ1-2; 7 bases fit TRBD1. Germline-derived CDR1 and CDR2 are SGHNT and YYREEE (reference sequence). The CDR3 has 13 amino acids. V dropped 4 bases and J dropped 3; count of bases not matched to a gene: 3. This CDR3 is CASSPDRYYGYTF. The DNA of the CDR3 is TGTGCCAGCAGCCCGGACAGGTACTATGGCTACACCTTC.

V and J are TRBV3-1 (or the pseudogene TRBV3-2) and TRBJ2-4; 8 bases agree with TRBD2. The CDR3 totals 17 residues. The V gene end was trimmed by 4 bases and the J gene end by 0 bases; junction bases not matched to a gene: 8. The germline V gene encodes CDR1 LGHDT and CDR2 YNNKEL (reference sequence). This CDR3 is CASSPRGSGIAKNIQYF. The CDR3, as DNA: TGTGCCAGCAGCCCCCGGGGTAGCGGGATAGCCAAAAACATTCAGTACTTC.

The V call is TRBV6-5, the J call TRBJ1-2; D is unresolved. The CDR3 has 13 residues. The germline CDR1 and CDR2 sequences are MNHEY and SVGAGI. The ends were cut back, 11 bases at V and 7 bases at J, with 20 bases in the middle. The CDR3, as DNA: TGTGCCGTGACGGGAGGACCCCCGGGTGGCTACACCTTC. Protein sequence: CAVTGGPPGGYTF.